This T cell receptor beta chain was sequenced in a study of blood T cell repertoires in COVID-19. Study-wide context: Acute and convalescent COVID-19 specimens originated in the United States, Italy and Spain. In each case, the material was cDNA or gDNA derived from T cells, B-cell-depleted T cells, or PBMCs.

Trimming at V came to 4 bases and at J to 2 bases, leaving 4 bases not matched to a gene. The CDR3 runs to 15 residues. Germline V gene lookup returns CDR1 LNHDA and CDR2 SQIVND (reference sequence). In the original workflow: Reference gene primer amplification in the assay estimated nucleated cell counts. Some clones are missing from TCRdb's copy, which holds only in-frame ones; the method was immunoSEQ multiplex PCR. The DNA was the basis for D and trimming; V, J and clone size are from that table. The table lists 65,000 or so clones, approximately 80% of them singletons. V and J are TRBV19 and TRBJ1-2, with TRBD1 matching over 10 bases. This receptor was identified in an older man with acute or convalescent COVID-19. The specimen was peripheral blood. Here the CDR3 reads CASSTQDRGNYGYTF. The DNA of the CDR3 is TGTGCCAGTAGTACCCAGGACAGGGGGAACTATGGCTACACCTTC.